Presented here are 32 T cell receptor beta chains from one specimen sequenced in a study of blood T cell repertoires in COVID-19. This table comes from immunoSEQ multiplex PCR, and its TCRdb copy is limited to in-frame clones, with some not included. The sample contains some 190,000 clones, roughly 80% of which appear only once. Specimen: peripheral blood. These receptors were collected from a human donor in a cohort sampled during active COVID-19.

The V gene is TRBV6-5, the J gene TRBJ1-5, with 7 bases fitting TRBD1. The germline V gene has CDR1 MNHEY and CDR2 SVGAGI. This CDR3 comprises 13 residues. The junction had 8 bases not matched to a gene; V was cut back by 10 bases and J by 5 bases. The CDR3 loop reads CATRRGMDQPQHF. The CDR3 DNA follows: TGTGCCACCCGCAGGGGGATGGATCAGCCCCAGCATTTT.

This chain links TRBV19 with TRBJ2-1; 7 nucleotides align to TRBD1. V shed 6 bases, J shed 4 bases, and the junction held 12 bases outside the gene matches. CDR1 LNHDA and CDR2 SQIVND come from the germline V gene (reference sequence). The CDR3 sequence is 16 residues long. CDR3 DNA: TGTGCCAGTAGCCGAACCGGGACAGCCGCTTACAATGAGCAGTTCTTC. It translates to CASSRTGTAAYNEQFF.

In DNA form, the CDR3 reads TGTGCCAGCAGCCCAAACCAGGCCGCAGAAGGTGGGGAGCTGTTTTTT. This codes for CASSPNQAAEGGELFF. The chain joins TRBV11-2 to TRBJ2-2; no clear D gene. The V end was cut by 5 bases, the J end by 8 bases, with 21 bases between. Germline V gives CDR1 SGHAT, CDR2 FQNNGV. The CDR3 length is 16 residues.

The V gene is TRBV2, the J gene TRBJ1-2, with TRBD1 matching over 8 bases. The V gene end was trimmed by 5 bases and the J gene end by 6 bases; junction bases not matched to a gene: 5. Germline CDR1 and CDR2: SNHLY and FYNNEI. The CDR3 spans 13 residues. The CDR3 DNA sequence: TGTGCCAGCAGTTTACAGGGGGTGCATGGCTACACCTTC. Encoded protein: CASSLQGVHGYTF.

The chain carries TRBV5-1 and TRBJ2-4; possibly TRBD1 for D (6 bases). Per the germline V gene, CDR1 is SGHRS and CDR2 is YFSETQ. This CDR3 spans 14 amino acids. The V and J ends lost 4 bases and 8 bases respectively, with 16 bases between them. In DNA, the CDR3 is TGCGCCAGCAGCGCAACAGGGAAGGGCGACATTCAGTACTTC. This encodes CASSATGKGDIQYF.

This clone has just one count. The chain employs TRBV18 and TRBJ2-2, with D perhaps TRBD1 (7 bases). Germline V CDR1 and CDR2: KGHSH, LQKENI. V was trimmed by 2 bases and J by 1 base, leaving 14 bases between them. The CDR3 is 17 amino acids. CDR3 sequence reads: CASSPSRGERNTGELFF. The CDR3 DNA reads TGTGCCAGCTCACCAAGCAGGGGGGAAAGGAACACCGGGGAGCTGTTTTTT.

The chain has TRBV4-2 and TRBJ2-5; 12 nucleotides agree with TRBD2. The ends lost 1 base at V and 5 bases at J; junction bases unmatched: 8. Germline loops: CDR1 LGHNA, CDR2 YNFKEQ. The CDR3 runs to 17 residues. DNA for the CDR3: TGTGCCAGCAGCCAAGTTGGACTAGCGGGAAACGGGGAGACCCAGTACTTC. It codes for CASSQVGLAGNGETQYF.

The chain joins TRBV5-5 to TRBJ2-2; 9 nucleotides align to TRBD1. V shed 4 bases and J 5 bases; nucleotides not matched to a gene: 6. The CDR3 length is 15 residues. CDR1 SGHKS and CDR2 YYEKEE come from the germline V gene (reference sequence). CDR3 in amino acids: CASSGGQGWTGELFF. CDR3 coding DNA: TGTGCCAGCAGCGGGGGACAGGGTTGGACCGGGGAGCTGTTTTTT.

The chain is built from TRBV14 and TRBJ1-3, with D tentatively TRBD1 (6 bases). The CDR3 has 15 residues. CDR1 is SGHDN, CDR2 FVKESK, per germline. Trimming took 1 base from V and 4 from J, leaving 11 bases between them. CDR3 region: CASSQVGASGNTIYF. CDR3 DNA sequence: TGTGCCAGCAGCCAAGTGGGGGCGTCCGGAAACACCATATATTTT.

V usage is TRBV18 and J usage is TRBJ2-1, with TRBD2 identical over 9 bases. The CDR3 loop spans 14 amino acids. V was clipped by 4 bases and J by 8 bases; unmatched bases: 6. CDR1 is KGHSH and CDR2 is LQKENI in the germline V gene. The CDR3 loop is CASSRASGIDEQFF. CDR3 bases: TGTGCCAGCTCACGAGCTAGCGGGATCGATGAGCAGTTCTTC.

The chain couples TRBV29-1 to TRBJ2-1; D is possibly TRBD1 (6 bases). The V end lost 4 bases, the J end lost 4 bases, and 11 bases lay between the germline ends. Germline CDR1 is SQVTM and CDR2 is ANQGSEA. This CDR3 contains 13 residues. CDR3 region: CSVARDTYNEQFF. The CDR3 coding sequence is TGCAGCGTTGCGAGGGACACATACAATGAGCAGTTCTTC.

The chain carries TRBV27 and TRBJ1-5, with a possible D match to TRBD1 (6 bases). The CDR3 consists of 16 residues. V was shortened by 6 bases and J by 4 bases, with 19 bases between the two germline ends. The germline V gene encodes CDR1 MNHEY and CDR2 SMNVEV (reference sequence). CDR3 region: CASRSRGGLPNQPQHF. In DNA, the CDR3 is TGTGCCAGCAGGTCACGAGGGGGTCTACCAAATCAGCCCCAGCATTTT.

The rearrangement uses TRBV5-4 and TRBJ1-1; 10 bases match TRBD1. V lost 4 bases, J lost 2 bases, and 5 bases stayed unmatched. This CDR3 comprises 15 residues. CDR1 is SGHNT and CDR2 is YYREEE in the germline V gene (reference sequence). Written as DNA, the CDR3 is TGTGCCAGCAGCAAAGGGACAGGGGCCAACACTGAAGCTTTCTTT. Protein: CASSKGTGANTEAFF.

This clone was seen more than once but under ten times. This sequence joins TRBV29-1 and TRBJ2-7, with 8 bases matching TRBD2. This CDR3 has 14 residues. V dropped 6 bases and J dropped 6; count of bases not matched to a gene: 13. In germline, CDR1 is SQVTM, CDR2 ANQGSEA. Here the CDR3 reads CSVTQTGLVSEQYF. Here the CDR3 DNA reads TGCAGCGTGACCCAGACGGGACTAGTATCCGAGCAGTACTTC.

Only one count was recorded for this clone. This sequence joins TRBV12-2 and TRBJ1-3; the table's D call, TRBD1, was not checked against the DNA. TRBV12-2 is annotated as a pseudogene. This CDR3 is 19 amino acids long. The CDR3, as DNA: TGTGCAAGTCGCTTAGTTAAGAAGAGGGGGCGAGCTCCTGGAAACACCATATATTTT. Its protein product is CASRLVKKRGRAPGNTIYF.

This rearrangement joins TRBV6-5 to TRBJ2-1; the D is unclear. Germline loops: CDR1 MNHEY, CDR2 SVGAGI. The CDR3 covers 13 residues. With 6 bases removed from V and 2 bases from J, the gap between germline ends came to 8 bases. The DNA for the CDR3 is TGTGCCAGCAGAGACATCACCTACAATGAGCAGTTCTTC. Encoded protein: CASRDITYNEQFF.

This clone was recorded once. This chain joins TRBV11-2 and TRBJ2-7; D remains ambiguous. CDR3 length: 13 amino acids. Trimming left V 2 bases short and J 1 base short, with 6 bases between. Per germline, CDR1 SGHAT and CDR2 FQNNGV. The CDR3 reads CASSLSWSYEQYV. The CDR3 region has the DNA TGTGCCAGCAGCTTAAGCTGGTCCTACGAGCAGTACGTC.

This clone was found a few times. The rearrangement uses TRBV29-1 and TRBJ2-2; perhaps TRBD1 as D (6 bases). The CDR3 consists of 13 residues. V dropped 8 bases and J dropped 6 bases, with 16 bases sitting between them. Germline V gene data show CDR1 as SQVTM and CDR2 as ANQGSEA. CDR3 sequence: CSSQGFGSGELFF. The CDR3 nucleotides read TGCAGCTCTCAGGGGTTTGGTTCCGGGGAGCTGTTTTTT.

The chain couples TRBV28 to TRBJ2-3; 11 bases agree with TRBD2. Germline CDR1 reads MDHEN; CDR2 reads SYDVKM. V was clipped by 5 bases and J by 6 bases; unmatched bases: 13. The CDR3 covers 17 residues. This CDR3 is CASSPAGLAGGLDTQYF. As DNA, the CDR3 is TGTGCCAGCAGTCCTGCTGGTCTAGCGGGAGGTCTTGATACGCAGTATTTT.

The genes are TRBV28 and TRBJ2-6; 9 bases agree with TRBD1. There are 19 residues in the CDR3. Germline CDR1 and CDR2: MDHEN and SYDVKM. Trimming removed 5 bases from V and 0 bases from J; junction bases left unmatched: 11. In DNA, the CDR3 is TGTGCCAGCAGTCCGTTGACAGGGGGGGCCCCCTCTGGGGCCAACGTCCTGACTTTC. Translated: CASSPLTGGAPSGANVLTF.

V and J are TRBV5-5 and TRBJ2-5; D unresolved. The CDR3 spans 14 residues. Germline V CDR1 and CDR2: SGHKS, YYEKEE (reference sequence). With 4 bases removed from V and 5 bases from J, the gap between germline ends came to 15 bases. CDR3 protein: CASSPPVTRETQYF. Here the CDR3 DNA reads TGTGCCAGCAGCCCCCCTGTAACGAGGGAGACCCAGTACTTC.

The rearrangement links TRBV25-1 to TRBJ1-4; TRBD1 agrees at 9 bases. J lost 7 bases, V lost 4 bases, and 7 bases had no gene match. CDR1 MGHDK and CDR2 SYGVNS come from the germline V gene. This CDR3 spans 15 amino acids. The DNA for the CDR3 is TGTGCCAGCAGTGTAGGGGACAGGGCTAGTGAAAAACTGTTTTTT. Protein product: CASSVGDRASEKLFF.

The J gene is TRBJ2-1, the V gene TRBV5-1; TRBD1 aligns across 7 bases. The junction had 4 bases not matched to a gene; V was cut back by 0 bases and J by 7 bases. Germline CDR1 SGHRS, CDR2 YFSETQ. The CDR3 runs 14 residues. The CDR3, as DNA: TGCGCCAGCAGCTTGGGGGGACAGCAGAATGAGCAGTTCTTC. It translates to CASSLGGQQNEQFF.

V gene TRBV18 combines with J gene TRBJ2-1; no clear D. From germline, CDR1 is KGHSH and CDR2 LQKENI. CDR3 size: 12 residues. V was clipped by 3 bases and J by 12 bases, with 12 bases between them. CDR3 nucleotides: TGTGCCAGCTCACCTGGGCGAATGGTGCAGTTCTTC. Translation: CASSPGRMVQFF.

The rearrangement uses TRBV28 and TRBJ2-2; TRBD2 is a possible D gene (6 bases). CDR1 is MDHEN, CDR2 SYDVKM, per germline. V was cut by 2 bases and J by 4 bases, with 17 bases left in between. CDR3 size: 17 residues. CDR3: CASSLRMGGTSTGELFF. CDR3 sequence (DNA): TGTGCCAGCAGTTTAAGGATGGGGGGAACTTCCACCGGGGAGCTGTTTTTT.

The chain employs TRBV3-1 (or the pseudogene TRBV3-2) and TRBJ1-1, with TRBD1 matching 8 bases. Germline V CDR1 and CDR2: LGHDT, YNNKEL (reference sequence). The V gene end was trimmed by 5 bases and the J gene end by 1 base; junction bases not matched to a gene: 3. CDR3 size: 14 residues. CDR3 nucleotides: TGTGCCAGCAGCTATACAGGGGGGAACACTGAAGCTTTCTTT. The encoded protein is CASSYTGGNTEAFF.

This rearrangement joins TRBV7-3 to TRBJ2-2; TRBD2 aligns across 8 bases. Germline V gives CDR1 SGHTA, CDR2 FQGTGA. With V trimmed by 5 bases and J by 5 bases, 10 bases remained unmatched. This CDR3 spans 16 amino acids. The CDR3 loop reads CASSPPPIAGTGELFF. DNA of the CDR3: TGTGCCAGCAGCCCCCCCCCGATAGCGGGGACCGGGGAGCTGTTTTTT.

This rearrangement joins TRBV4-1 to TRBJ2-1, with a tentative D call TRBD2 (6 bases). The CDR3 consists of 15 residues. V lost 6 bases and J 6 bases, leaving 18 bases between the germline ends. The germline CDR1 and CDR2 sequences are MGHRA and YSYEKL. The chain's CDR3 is CASRNLREVGNEQFF. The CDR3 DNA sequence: TGCGCCAGCAGGAACCTCAGGGAGGTCGGCAATGAGCAGTTCTTC.

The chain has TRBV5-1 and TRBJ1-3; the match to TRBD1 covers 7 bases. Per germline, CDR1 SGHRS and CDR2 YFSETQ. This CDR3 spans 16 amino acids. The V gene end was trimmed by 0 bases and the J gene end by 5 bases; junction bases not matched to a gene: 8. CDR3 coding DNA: TGCGCCAGCAGCTTGGGACAGGGCACCCTTCGAAACACCATATATTTT. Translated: CASSLGQGTLRNTIYF.

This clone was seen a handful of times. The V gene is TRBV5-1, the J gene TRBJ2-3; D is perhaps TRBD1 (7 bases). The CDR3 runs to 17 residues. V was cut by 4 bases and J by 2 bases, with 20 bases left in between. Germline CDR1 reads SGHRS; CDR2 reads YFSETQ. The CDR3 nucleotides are TGCGCCAGCAGCCAGACCGACAGGGACTCGATCACAGATACGCAGTATTTT. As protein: CASSQTDRDSITDTQYF.

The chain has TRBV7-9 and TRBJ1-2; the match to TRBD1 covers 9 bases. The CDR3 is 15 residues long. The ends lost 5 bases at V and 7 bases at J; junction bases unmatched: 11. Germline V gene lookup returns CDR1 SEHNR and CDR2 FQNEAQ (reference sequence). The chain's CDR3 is CASSVSWTGERGYTF. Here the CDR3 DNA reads TGTGCCAGCAGCGTTTCCTGGACAGGGGAACGTGGCTACACCTTC.

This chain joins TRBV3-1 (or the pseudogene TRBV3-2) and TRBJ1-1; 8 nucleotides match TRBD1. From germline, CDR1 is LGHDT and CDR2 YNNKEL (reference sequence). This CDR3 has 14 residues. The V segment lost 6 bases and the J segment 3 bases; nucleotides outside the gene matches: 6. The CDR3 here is CASSPRGRDTEAFF. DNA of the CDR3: TGTGCCAGCAGTCCCAGGGGGCGCGACACTGAAGCTTTCTTT.